This entry lists 2 T cell receptor beta chains sequenced from one sample in a study of cytomegalovirus exposure and HLA in healthy donors. With 60 Vbeta and 13 Jbeta primers, the PCR was carried out. Libraries were prepared by immunoSEQ multiplex PCR; TCRdb keeps only in-frame clonotypes and omits some of them. The sample yields about 89,000 clones, around 77% seen once. The sequenced sample was PBMCs. These receptors all come from a man aged 25 to 40 in good health and CMV-seronegative.

The rearrangement uses TRBV19 and TRBJ1-2; 7 bases line up with TRBD1. The germline V gene encodes CDR1 LNHDA and CDR2 SQIVND (reference sequence). After removal of 2 bases from V and 4 bases from J, the junction contained 10 bases not matched to a gene. This CDR3 comprises 16 residues. CDR3 bases: TGTGCCAGTAGTATACTTGGCACAGGGGACGTCTATGGCTACACCTTC. As protein: CASSILGTGDVYGYTF.

This clone was recorded a few times. This chain joins TRBV7-9 and TRBJ2-1, with 12 bases matching TRBD2. CDR3 length: 13 residues. Germline V CDR1 and CDR2: SEHNR, FQNEAQ (reference sequence). Unmatched junction bases numbered 7, after V lost 6 bases and J lost 13 bases. The CDR3 region has the DNA TGTGCCAGCAGGTTACTAGCGGGGGGCTCACAGTTCTTC. Amino acids: CASRLLAGGSQFF. The variable domain in full, with the rest retrieved from reference TRBV7-9 and TRBJ2-1, is DTGVSQNPRHKITKRGQNVTFRCDPISEHNRLYWYRQTLGQGPEFLTYFQNEAQLEKSRLLSDRFSAERPKGSFSTLEIQRTEQGDSAMYLCASRLLAGGSQFFGPGTRLTVL.